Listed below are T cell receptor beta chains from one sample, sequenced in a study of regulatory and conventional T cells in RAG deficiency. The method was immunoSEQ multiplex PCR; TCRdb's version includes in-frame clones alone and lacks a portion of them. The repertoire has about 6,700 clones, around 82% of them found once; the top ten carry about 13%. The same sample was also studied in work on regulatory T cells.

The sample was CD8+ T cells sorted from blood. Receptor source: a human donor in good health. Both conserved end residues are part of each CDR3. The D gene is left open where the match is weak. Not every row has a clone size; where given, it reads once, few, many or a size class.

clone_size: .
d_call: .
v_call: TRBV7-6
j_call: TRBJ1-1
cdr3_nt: TGTGCCAGCAGCCCCCGTAACCAGGGAGAGAGAGCTTTCTTT
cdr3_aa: CASSPRNQGERAFF

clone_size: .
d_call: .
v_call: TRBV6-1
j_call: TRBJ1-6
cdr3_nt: TGTGCCAGCAGGGACGGAACCAGTTCACCCCTCCACTTT
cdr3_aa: CASRDGTSSPLHF

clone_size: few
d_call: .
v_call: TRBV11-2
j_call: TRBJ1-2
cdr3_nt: TGTGCCAGCAGCTTAGTCGACGGCTACACCTTC
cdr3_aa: CASSLVDGYTF

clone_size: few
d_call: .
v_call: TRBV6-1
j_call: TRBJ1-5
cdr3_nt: TGTGCCAGCAGTGATTTGAATCAGCCCCAGCATTTT
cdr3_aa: CASSDLNQPQHF

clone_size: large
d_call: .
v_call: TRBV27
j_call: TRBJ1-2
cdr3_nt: TGTGCCAGCAGTTTGTGGACAGACGGACGTGATGGCTACACCTTC
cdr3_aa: CASSLWTDGRDGYTF

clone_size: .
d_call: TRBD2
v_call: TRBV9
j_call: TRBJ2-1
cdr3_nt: TGTGCCAGCAGCGTTTCCGGGACTACCCCTGATGAGCAGTTCTTC
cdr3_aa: CASSVSGTTPDEQFF

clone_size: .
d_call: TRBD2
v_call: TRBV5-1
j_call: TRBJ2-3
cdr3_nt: TGCGCCAGCAGCTCCGGGACTAGTCCTAGCACAGATACGCAGTATTTT
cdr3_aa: CASSSGTSPSTDTQYF

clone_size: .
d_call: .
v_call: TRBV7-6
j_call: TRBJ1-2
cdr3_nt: TGTGCCAGCAGCGCCGACACCCAGCCCGACTACACCTTC
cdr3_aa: CASSADTQPDYTF

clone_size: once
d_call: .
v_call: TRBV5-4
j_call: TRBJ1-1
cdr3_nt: TGTGCCAGCAGCTTAGGGACCACTGAAGCTTTCTTT
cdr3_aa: CASSLGTTEAFF

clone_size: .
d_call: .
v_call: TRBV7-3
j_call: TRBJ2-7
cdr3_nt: TGTGCCTACAGGGCAGGGGACGAGCAGTACTTC
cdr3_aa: CAYRAGDEQYF

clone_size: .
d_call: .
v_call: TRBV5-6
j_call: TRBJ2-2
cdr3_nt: TGTGCCAGCAGCCCGTACACCGGGGAGCTGTTTTTT
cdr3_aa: CASSPYTGELFF

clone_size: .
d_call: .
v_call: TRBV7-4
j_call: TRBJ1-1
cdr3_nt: TGTGCCAGCAGCCTGACACTGAACACTGAAGCTTTCTTT
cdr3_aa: CASSLTLNTEAFF

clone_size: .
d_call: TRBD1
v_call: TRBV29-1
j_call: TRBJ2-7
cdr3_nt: TGCAGCGTTGAAGACCCCAACAGGGGGACGTCCTACGAGCAGTACTTC
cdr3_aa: CSVEDPNRGTSYEQYF

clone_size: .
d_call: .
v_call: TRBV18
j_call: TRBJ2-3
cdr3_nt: TGTGCCAGCTCACCACCGCAGGTCACAGATACGCAGTATTTT
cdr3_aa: CASSPPQVTDTQYF

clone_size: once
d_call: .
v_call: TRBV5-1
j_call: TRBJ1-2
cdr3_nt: TGCGCCAGCAGCTTAAACGGGGGACCCCTCGACGGCTACACCTTC
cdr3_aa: CASSLNGGPLDGYTF

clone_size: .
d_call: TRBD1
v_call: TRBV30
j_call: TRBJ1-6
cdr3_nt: TGTGCCTGGAGTTGGGACAGGGGTTCTTATAATTCACCCCTCCACTTT
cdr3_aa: CAWSWDRGSYNSPLHF

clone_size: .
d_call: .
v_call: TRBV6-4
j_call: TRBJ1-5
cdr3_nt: TGTGCCAGCAGTATTAATAGCAATCAGCCCCAGCATTTT
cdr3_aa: CASSINSNQPQHF

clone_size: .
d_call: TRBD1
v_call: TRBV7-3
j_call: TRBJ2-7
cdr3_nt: TGTGCCAGCAGCTTAATTAGGGGACAGGGGTACGAGCAGTACTTC
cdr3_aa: CASSLIRGQGYEQYF

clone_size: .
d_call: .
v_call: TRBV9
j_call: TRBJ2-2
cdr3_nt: TGTGCCAGCAGCGTAGGGACCGGGGAGCTGTTTTTT
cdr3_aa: CASSVGTGELFF

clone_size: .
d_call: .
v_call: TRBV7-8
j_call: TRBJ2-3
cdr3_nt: TGTGCCAGCAGCGCCCCATCGGCAGATACGCAGTATTTT
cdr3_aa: CASSAPSADTQYF

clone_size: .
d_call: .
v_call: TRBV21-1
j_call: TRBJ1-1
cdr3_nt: TGTGCCAGCAGCGGTCGGACAGGGGAATTATCGAACACTGAAGCTTTCTTT
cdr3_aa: CASSGRTGELSNTEAFF

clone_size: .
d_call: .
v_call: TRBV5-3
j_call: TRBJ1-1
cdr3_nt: TGTGCCAGAAGCTCCATCTTCACGACATTGAACACTGAAGCTTTCTTT
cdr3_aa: CARSSIFTTLNTEAFF

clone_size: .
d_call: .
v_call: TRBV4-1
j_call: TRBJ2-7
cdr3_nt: TGCGCCAGCAGCCAAGTAACCGGGTTCTCCTACGAGCAGTACTTC
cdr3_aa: CASSQVTGFSYEQYF

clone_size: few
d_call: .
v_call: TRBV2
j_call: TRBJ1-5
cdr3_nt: TGTGCCAGCAGTGGGTGGTCAGGGAATCAGCCCCAGCATTTT
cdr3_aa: CASSGWSGNQPQHF

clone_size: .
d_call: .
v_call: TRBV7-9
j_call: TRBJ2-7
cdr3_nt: TGTGCCAGCAGCCTTAGTATATCCGTGACAGCCGAGCAGTACTTC
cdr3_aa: CASSLSISVTAEQYF

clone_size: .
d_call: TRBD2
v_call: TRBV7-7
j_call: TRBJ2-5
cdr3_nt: TGTGCTAGCAGCCTACATCGGGGGGTCCAAGAGACCCAGTACTTC
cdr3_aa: CASSLHRGVQETQYF

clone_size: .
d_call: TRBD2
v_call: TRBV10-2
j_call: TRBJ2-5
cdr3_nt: TGCGCCAGCAGTGTAAGCGGGGGGGCCTTGGAGACCCAGTACTTC
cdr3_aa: CASSVSGGALETQYF

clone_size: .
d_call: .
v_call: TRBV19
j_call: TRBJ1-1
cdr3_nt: TGTGCCAGTAGCGGGGGCTGGGGCACTGAAGCTTTCTTT
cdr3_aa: CASSGGWGTEAFF

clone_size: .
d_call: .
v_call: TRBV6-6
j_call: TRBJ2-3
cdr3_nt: TGTGCCAGCAGTTACTCGACCGGCGACACAGATACGCAGTATTTT
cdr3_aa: CASSYSTGDTDTQYF

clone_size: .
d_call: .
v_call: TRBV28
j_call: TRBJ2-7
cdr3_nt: TGTGCCAGCCGGGTCGGGACCGAGGGAACCTACGAGCAGTACTTC
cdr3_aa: CASRVGTEGTYEQYF

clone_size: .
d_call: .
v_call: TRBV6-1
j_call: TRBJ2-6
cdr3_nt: TGTGCCAGCAGTGAAGCGTCAGGCTCTGGGGCCAACGTCCTGACTTTC
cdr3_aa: CASSEASGSGANVLTF

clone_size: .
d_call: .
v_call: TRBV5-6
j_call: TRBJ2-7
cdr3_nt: TGTGCCAGCAGCTTAATGTTGGCAGGGGAGGCCTACGAGCAGTACTTC
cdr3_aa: CASSLMLAGEAYEQYF

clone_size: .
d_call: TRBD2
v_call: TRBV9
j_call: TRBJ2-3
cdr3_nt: TGTGCCAGCAGCGGGGGGACTAGTAGCACAGATACGCAGTATTTT
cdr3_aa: CASSGGTSSTDTQYF